These 13 T cell receptor beta chains were all obtained from the same sample, sequenced in a study of cytomegalovirus exposure and HLA in healthy donors. Primers included in the PCR were 60 Vbeta and 13 Jbeta primers. Profiled with immunoSEQ multiplex PCR; TCRdb holds only in-frame clones, not every one. This sample has under 150,000 clones, with around 80% found just once. The sample was PBMCs. The receptor set was obtained from a male donor in good health and CMV-seronegative.

This chain connects TRBV27 to TRBJ1-5; D call uncertain. Trimming removed 8 bases from V and 7 bases from J, with 15 bases in between. There are 13 residues in the CDR3. CDR1 and CDR2 from the germline V gene are MNHEY and SMNVEV (reference sequence). The chain's CDR3 is CASRPSGVQPQHF. The CDR3, as DNA: TGTGCCAGCCGCCCCTCCGGGGTCCAGCCCCAGCATTTT.

The chain links TRBV11-2 to TRBJ1-1; TRBD1 is a possible D gene (6 bases). The CDR3 contains 14 residues. Trimming removed 2 bases at V and 5 bases at J, with 12 bases between. Germline V CDR1 and CDR2: SGHAT, FQNNGV. The CDR3 is CASSLSRGGTEAFF. As DNA, the CDR3 is TGTGCCAGCAGCTTAAGCAGGGGCGGAACTGAAGCTTTCTTT.

This clone was recorded only once. This chain uses TRBV7-3 with TRBJ1-1; TRBD1 is a possible D gene (5 bases). The CDR3 is 13 residues long. Germline lookup yields CDR1 SGHTA and CDR2 FQGTGA. The V end was cut by 5 bases, the J end by 5 bases, with 12 bases between. DNA of the CDR3: TGTGCCAGCAGCCGTGGGGGGGGGACTGAAGCTTTCTTT. Translation gives CASSRGGGTEAFF.

On this clone itself: This is likely a read error, given that the CDR3 carries no conserved phenylalanine or tryptophan at its end. The chain carries TRBV30 and TRBJ2-7; tentatively, D is TRBD2 (6 bases). Germline assignment: CDR1 GTSNPN and CDR2 SVGIG (reference sequence). V shed 1 base and J shed 3 bases, with 13 bases lying between them. This CDR3 comprises 14 residues. CDR3 amino acids: CAWSALGGGYEQYL. The CDR3 bases are TGTGCCTGGAGTGCCCTTGGGGGAGGCTACGAGCAGTACCTC.

The J gene is TRBJ2-7, the V gene TRBV2, with D maybe TRBD1 (6 bases). Per the germline V gene, CDR1 is SNHLY and CDR2 is FYNNEI. The CDR3 sequence is 13 residues long. Trimming pared 3 bases from V and 3 bases from J, leaving 9 bases between. CDR3 loop: CASSDGTSYEQYF. The CDR3 DNA reads as TGTGCCAGCAGTGACGGGACAAGCTACGAGCAGTACTTC. Full variable domain (remainder filled in from reference TRBV2 and TRBJ2-7): EPEVTQTPSHQVTQMGQEVILRCVPISNHLYFYWYRQILGQKVEFLVSFYNNEISEKSEIFDDQFSVERPDGSNFTLKIRSTKLEDSAMYFCASSDGTSYEQYFGPGTRLTVT.

This clone was counted a single time. Mismatch with germline at one junction end may stem from a read error. V and J are TRBV28 and TRBJ2-3, with a possible D match to TRBD2 (6 bases). The V gene's germline CDR1 is MDHEN and CDR2 SYDVKM. This CDR3 comprises 14 residues. The CDR3 spells CATSFRTNTDTQYF. The CDR3 DNA follows: TGTGCCACCAGTTTCCGGACTAACACAGATACGCAGTATTTT.

The gene calls are TRBV19 and TRBJ1-1; D remains ambiguous. Between the trimmed V and J ends, which lost 5 bases and 3 bases, there was a span of 10 bases. There are 13 residues in the CDR3. Germline CDR1 LNHDA, CDR2 SQIVND (reference sequence). The CDR3 sequence: CASSLLGYTEAFF. CDR3 DNA sequence: TGTGCCAGTAGTCTGCTGGGCTACACTGAAGCTTTCTTT.

This chain uses TRBV29-1 with TRBJ1-1; the D gene is possibly TRBD1 (6 bases). V lost 6 bases, J lost 8 bases, and 19 bases lay in between. Per the germline V gene, CDR1 is SQVTM and CDR2 is ANQGSEA. This CDR3 comprises 13 residues. The CDR3 DNA sequence: TGCAGCGTCCCTTCTGGGGTGGGGGCCGAAGCTTTCTTT. This sequence encodes CSVPSGVGAEAFF.

V usage is TRBV5-6 and J usage is TRBJ2-1, with 10 bases fitting TRBD1. V dropped 3 bases and J dropped 9; count of bases not matched to a gene: 6. In germline, CDR1 is SGHDT, CDR2 YYEEEE. CDR3 length: 14 residues. The CDR3 coding sequence is TGTGCCAGCAGCTCGACAGGGGGCTATGGTGAGCAGTTCTTC. This sequence encodes CASSSTGGYGEQFF.

The chain carries TRBV5-1 and TRBJ1-3; D is unresolved. The V end lost 3 bases, the J end lost 7 bases, and 8 bases lay between the germline ends. This CDR3 has 12 amino acids. From germline, CDR1 is SGHRS and CDR2 YFSETQ. The chain's CDR3 is CASSSTGNTIYF. As DNA, the CDR3 is TGCGCCAGCAGCTCCACGGGTAACACCATATATTTT. Full variable domain (rest looked up from reference TRBV5-1 and TRBJ1-3): KAGVTQTPRYLIKTRGQQVTLSCSPISGHRSVSWYQQTPGQGLQFLFEYFSETQRNKGNFPGRFSGRQFSNSRSEMNVSTLELGDSALYLCASSSTGNTIYFGEGSWLTVV.

The rearrangement links TRBV7-2 to TRBJ1-5, with 12 positions matching TRBD1. The CDR3 is 17 amino acids. Germline loops: CDR1 SGHTA, CDR2 FQGNSA. V was clipped by 1 base and J by 3 bases; unmatched bases: 4. Written as DNA, the CDR3 is TGTGCCAGCAGCTTAGGGGACAGGGGGCTTTACAATCAGCCCCAGCATTTT. Amino acids: CASSLGDRGLYNQPQHF.

The gene calls are TRBV6-6 and TRBJ1-2; D gene ambiguous. The germline V gene has CDR1 MNHNY and CDR2 SVGAGI (reference sequence). Trimming took off 5 bases at V and 4 bases at J, with 11 bases between the two ends. CDR3 length: 13 amino acids. The CDR3 loop reads CASSGENSYGYTF. Written as DNA, the CDR3 is TGTGCCAGCAGTGGGGAGAACTCCTATGGCTACACCTTC.

This clone showed up just a few times. The chain carries TRBV10-3 and TRBJ1-1, with D hard to call. The CDR3 has 12 amino acids. Germline assignment: CDR1 ENHRY and CDR2 SYGVKD. Trimming removed 6 bases from V and 3 bases from J, with 8 bases in between. CDR3 in amino acids: CAIRVSDTEAFF. Here the CDR3 DNA reads TGTGCCATCAGGGTATCGGACACTGAAGCTTTCTTT.